These 27 T cell receptor beta chains came from one sample sequenced in a study of human T cells and chemical hapten exposure. Time point of the sample: patch test 2, 6 weeks after DPC sensitization. Treatment noted: therapeutic diphenylcyclopropenone sensitization with weekly scalp DPC. From the RACE reads, TCRdb called clonotypes with MiXCR, one entry per CDR3 protein. The sample lists 95,000 or so distinct CDR3 sequences; about an eighth were seen once. Source: whole blood, taken in connection with sensitization to the hapten diphenylcyclopropenone (DPC). Every receptor here comes from a woman between 40 and 55 years old with alopecia areata. Some clones in this sample may be carry-over from other donors' samples.

This clonotype was recorded many times. This rearrangement joins TRBV12-3 or TRBV12-4 to TRBJ1-5; the D is unclear. There are 12 residues in the CDR3. Trimming took off 4 bases at V and 7 bases at J, with 8 bases between the two ends. CDR3 region: CASSYPKQPQHF. The CDR3 DNA reads TGTGCCAGCAGTTACCCTAAACAGCCCCAGCATTTT.

The chain couples TRBV19 to TRBJ1-2, with 9 bases matching TRBD1. This CDR3 spans 15 amino acids. Unmatched junction bases numbered 7, after V lost 4 bases and J lost 4 bases. Per the germline V gene, CDR1 is LNHDA and CDR2 is SQIVND (reference sequence). For the CDR3, the DNA is TGTGCCAGTAGTACCACAGGGGGCCCTGGCTATGGCTACACCTTC. Its translation is CASSTTGGPGYGYTF.

This clonotype was recorded many times. The rearrangement joins TRBV6-1 to TRBJ2-7; D might be TRBD2 (6 bases). The CDR3 has 15 amino acids. The V gene lost 3 bases and the J gene lost 2 bases, with 14 bases spanning the gap. Germline CDR1 MNHNS, CDR2 SASEGT. In DNA form, the CDR3 reads TGTGCCAGCAGTGATCGTATGTGGGGGGCCTACGAGCAGTACTTC. Translating it yields CASSDRMWGAYEQYF.

V gene TRBV12-3 or TRBV12-4 combines with J gene TRBJ2-3, with D maybe TRBD2 (6 bases). CDR3 size: 15 residues. V lost 5 bases and J 4 bases, leaving 16 bases between the germline ends. CDR3 sequence (DNA): TGTGCCAGCAGTCCGGGACTCTCGAGGCCAGATACGCAGTATTTT. As protein: CASSPGLSRPDTQYF.

This clonotype was picked up many times. The chain joins TRBV11-2 to TRBJ2-1; 8 bases fit TRBD2. V shed 1 base and J 1 base; nucleotides not matched to a gene: 6. The CDR3 runs to 17 residues. Germline V CDR1 and CDR2: SGHAT, FQNNGV. In DNA form, the CDR3 reads TGTGCCAGCAGCTTAGGGGTTTCTAGCGGGTCCTACAATGAGCAGTTCTTC. Protein product: CASSLGVSSGSYNEQFF. Together with reference TRBV11-2 and TRBJ2-1, the CDR3 gives the full variable domain: EAGVAQSPRYKIIEKRQSVAFWCNPISGHATLYWYQQILGQGPKLLIQFQNNGVVDDSQLPKDRFSAERLKGVDSTLKIQPAKLEDSAVYLCASSLGVSSGSYNEQFFGPGTRLTVL.

Ten or more counts support this clonotype. The V gene is TRBV19, the J gene TRBJ2-2; 8 bases fit TRBD1. The trim removed 4 bases at V and 9 bases at J, leaving 4 bases unmatched. This CDR3 region has 13 residues. The germline V gene has CDR1 LNHDA and CDR2 SQIVND (reference sequence). The CDR3, as DNA: TGTGCCAGTAGTACAGGGGGCCGGAGGGAGCTGTTTTTT. As protein: CASSTGGRRELFF.

This clonotype was seen repeatedly, ten times or more. This chain links TRBV10-3 with TRBJ2-1; 10 nucleotides line up with TRBD2. This CDR3 spans 17 amino acids. V was clipped by 3 bases and J by 0 bases; unmatched bases: 5. Germline V CDR1 and CDR2: ENHRY, SYGVKD. The CDR3 DNA reads TGTGCCATCAGTGACCTAGCGGGAGCCCGCTCCTACAATGAGCAGTTCTTC. It codes for CAISDLAGARSYNEQFF.

The CDR3 DNA reads as TGTGCCAGCAGCTTAAACCGCGGGGGCACAGATACGCAGTATTTT. Translation: CASSLNRGGTDTQYF. The chain links TRBV11-2 to TRBJ2-3, with TRBD2 as a possible D gene (6 bases). V lost 2 bases and J 1 base, leaving 10 bases between the germline ends. CDR1 and CDR2 from the germline V gene are SGHAT and FQNNGV. This CDR3 has 15 amino acids.

This clonotype was seen at least ten times. The rearrangement uses TRBV19 and TRBJ1-5; D not resolved. Germline loops: CDR1 LNHDA, CDR2 SQIVND (reference sequence). This CDR3 has 14 amino acids. Trimming left V 3 bases short and J 0 bases short, with 6 bases between. The CDR3 region has the DNA TGTGCCAGTAGTATGGGCCCTAGCAATCAGCCCCAGCATTTT. This translates into CASSMGPSNQPQHF.

V is TRBV20-1 and J is TRBJ2-2; 9 bases match TRBD1. CDR1 is DFQATT and CDR2 is SNEGSKA in the germline V gene (reference sequence). Trimming at V came to 6 bases and at J to 3 bases, leaving 5 bases not matched to a gene. The CDR3 is 14 residues long. The CDR3 loop reads CSAEDRGDTGELFF. Written as DNA, the CDR3 is TGCAGTGCCGAAGACAGGGGGGACACCGGGGAGCTGTTTTTT.

In this sample, this clonotype turned up a few times. This chain connects TRBV7-9 to TRBJ1-5, with 7 nucleotides matching TRBD1. The CDR3 contains 14 residues. Trimming removed 4 bases from V and 1 base from J; junction bases left unmatched: 1. Germline lookup yields CDR1 SEHNR and CDR2 FQNEAQ (reference sequence). CDR3 loop: CASSSDRSNQPQHF. CDR3 DNA: TGTGCCAGCAGCTCGGACAGGAGCAATCAGCCCCAGCATTTT.

This clonotype was seen ten or more times. The rearrangement joins TRBV20-1 to TRBJ1-3; tentatively, D is TRBD1 (5 bases). The CDR3 consists of 13 residues. V shed 4 bases and J shed 2 bases, with 9 bases lying between them. Germline V gene lookup returns CDR1 DFQATT and CDR2 SNEGSKA (reference sequence). The chain's CDR3 is CSATGRPGNTIYF. In nucleotides, the CDR3 is TGCAGTGCTACGGGGCGCCCTGGAAACACCATATATTTT.

There are a few counts of this clonotype. The chain has TRBV7-9 and TRBJ1-2; 10 bases line up with TRBD1. V lost 5 bases and J lost 4; bases outside the gene matches: 7. CDR1 and CDR2 (germline): SEHNR, FQNEAQ (reference sequence). The CDR3 runs to 15 residues. CDR3 sequence: CASSSGTGASYGYTF. Written as DNA, the CDR3 is TGTGCCAGCAGCAGTGGGACAGGGGCAAGCTATGGCTACACCTTC.

The CDR3 loop reads CAISAHTSGEETQYF. In nucleotides, the CDR3 is TGTGCCATCAGCGCCCACACTAGCGGCGAAGAGACCCAGTACTTC. V and J are TRBV10-3 and TRBJ2-5; 8 positions agree with TRBD2. The CDR3 spans 15 residues. In germline, CDR1 is ENHRY, CDR2 SYGVKD. With V trimmed by 6 bases and J by 3 bases, 9 bases remained unmatched.

This clonotype was counted a few times. The chain has TRBV30 and TRBJ2-7; 7 bases match TRBD1. V shed 8 bases, J shed 5 bases, and the junction held 12 bases outside the gene matches. Germline CDR1 reads GTSNPN; CDR2 reads SVGIG (reference sequence). The CDR3 is 13 residues long. The CDR3 sequence is CAGGGQAVDEQYF. CDR3 in DNA: TGTGCCGGAGGCGGACAGGCAGTCGACGAGCAGTACTTC. Complete variable domain (other parts from reference TRBV30 and TRBJ2-7): SQTIHQWPATLVQPVGSPLSLECTVEGTSNPNLYWYRQAAGRGLQLLFYSVGIGQISSEVPQNLSASRPQDRQFILSSKKLLLSDSGFYLCAGGGQAVDEQYFGPGTRLTVT.

This clonotype has ten or more counts. V gene TRBV3-1 combines with J gene TRBJ1-5, with D maybe TRBD1 (5 bases). The CDR3 consists of 16 residues. V gave up 0 bases and J gave up 6 bases, with 15 bases separating them. The germline V gene encodes CDR1 LGHDT and CDR2 YNNKEL (reference sequence). CDR3 coding DNA: TGTGCCAGCAGCCAAGATCTGGAGGGGCTCGGTCAGCCCCAGCATTTT. The encoded protein is CASSQDLEGLGQPQHF.

This clonotype has a handful of counts. J is TRBJ2-3 and V is TRBV6-6; 11 bases agree with TRBD2. The trim removed 0 bases at V and 6 bases at J, leaving 11 bases unmatched. The CDR3 has 18 amino acids. Germline assignment: CDR1 MNHNY and CDR2 SVGAGI (reference sequence). This chain's CDR3 is CASSYSSPGLAGGDTQYF. CDR3 coding DNA: TGTGCCAGCAGTTACTCAAGTCCGGGCCTAGCGGGGGGTGATACGCAGTATTTT.

This clonotype was seen a handful of times. The chain employs TRBV20-1 and TRBJ1-2, with a tentative D call TRBD1 (6 bases). The V end was cut by 3 bases, the J end by 5 bases, with 13 bases between. The CDR3 loop spans 13 amino acids. CDR1 and CDR2 (germline): DFQATT, SNEGSKA (reference sequence). Here the CDR3 reads CSASPWQGYGYTF. In DNA, the CDR3 is TGCAGTGCTAGCCCGTGGCAGGGGTATGGCTACACCTTC.

V and J are TRBV3-1 and TRBJ2-2, with 9 bases matching TRBD2. The CDR3 length is 17 residues. Germline lookup yields CDR1 LGHDT and CDR2 YNNKEL (reference sequence). J was trimmed by 4 bases and V by 0 bases; bases with no gene match: 6. CDR3 bases: TGTGCCAGCAGCCAAGAGCGGGAGGGCCAGACCACCGGGGAGCTGTTTTTT. Residues: CASSQEREGQTTGELFF.

This clonotype was found a few times. The gene calls are TRBV29-1 and TRBJ2-2, with D possibly being TRBD1 or TRBD2 (5 bases each). Trimming cost V 4 bases and J 11 bases, with 35 bases left between them. Germline CDR1 is SQVTM and CDR2 is ANQGSEA. The CDR3 runs to 19 residues. The CDR3 DNA is TGCAGCGTTGCCCGGGCGCCCGAGGGGCCCGCCGGGGAGCTGTTTGAGCTGTTTTTT. Amino acids: CSVARAPEGPAGELFELFF.

This clonotype was seen a handful of times. V is TRBV7-2 and J is TRBJ2-7; 11 bases fit TRBD2. The CDR3 consists of 15 residues. V was clipped by 5 bases and J by 3 bases; unmatched bases: 6. Germline loops: CDR1 SGHTA, CDR2 FQGNSA. The DNA of the CDR3 is TGTGCCAGCAGCGTACTAGCGGGGGAAATCTACGAGCAGTACTTC. Translation: CASSVLAGEIYEQYF.

This clonotype was counted at least ten times. The gene calls are TRBV20-1 and TRBJ2-7; D is perhaps TRBD1 or TRBD2 (5 bases each). The V end was cut by 1 base, the J end by 5 bases, with 6 bases between. Germline V gene lookup returns CDR1 DFQATT and CDR2 SNEGSKA (reference sequence). The CDR3 covers 11 residues. In nucleotides, the CDR3 is TGCAGTGCTAGAGGGGGGAACGAGCAGTACTTC. Residues: CSARGGNEQYF.

This sequence joins TRBV28 and TRBJ2-1, with 16 bases identical to TRBD2. The J segment lost 4 bases and the V segment lost 5 bases, leaving 8 bases of the junction unmatched. Germline lookup yields CDR1 MDHEN and CDR2 SYDVKM. This CDR3 has 18 amino acids. CDR3 DNA sequence: TGTGCCAGCAGTCAGGGACTAGCGGGAGGGCCCGGTTACAATGAGCAGTTCTTC. Its protein product is CASSQGLAGGPGYNEQFF.

Ten or more counts support this clonotype. The CDR3 protein is CASSGRNSVSYNEQFF. DNA for the CDR3: TGTGCCAGCAGTGGGAGAAATAGCGTCTCCTACAATGAGCAGTTCTTC. The chain recombines TRBV2 with TRBJ2-1, with D possibly being TRBD2 (5 bases). CDR3 length: 16 amino acids. V was pared by 4 bases and J by 0 bases, with 13 bases between. In germline, CDR1 is SNHLY, CDR2 FYNNEI. Full variable domain (remainder filled in from reference TRBV2 and TRBJ2-1): EPEVTQTPSHQVTQMGQEVILRCVPISNHLYFYWYRQILGQKVEFLVSFYNNEISEKSEIFDDQFSVERPDGSNFTLKIRSTKLEDSAMYFCASSGRNSVSYNEQFFGPGTRLTVL.

This clonotype came up many times. V gene TRBV3-1 combines with J gene TRBJ2-2; D is perhaps TRBD1 (8 bases). Germline CDR1 and CDR2: LGHDT and YNNKEL (reference sequence). Trimming removed 4 bases from V and 4 bases from J, with 13 bases in between. This CDR3 region has 15 residues. For the CDR3, the DNA is TGTGCCAGCAGCCTGCGGGGGACAGGCACCGGGGAGCTGTTTTTT. Protein product: CASSLRGTGTGELFF.

The sample holds many counts of this clonotype. The rearrangement links TRBV6-7 to TRBJ2-1; D perhaps matches TRBD2 (5 bases). TRBV6-7 is marked as an open reading frame, function uncertain. The CDR3 is made up of 16 amino acids. Trimming took off 2 bases at V and 6 bases at J, with 17 bases between the two ends. CDR3 loop: CASSYPSSDRGNEQFF. The CDR3 region has the DNA TGTGCCAGCAGTTACCCTAGTTCGGACCGGGGCAATGAGCAGTTCTTC.

This clonotype was counted at least ten times. The chain recombines TRBV20-1 with TRBJ1-5; D is undetermined. Germline V CDR1 and CDR2: DFQATT, SNEGSKA (reference sequence). The CDR3 extends over 14 amino acids. Trimming pared 8 bases from V and 0 bases from J, leaving 14 bases between. The CDR3 loop is CSSIEFDSNQPQHF. The CDR3 DNA is TGCAGTTCGATAGAGTTTGATAGCAATCAGCCCCAGCATTTT.